The rows below give T cell receptor beta chains drawn from one sample of a study of shared clonotypes between healthy human individuals. Clones were read by immunoSEQ multiplex PCR, and TCRdb kept only the in-frame ones, dropping some. The sample consists of around 2,000,000 clones, about 95% of them appearing once. Input material: naive CD8+ T cells sorted from blood. These receptors all stem from a man aged 18 to 30 in good health. The CDR3 runs from the conserved cysteine through the conserved F or W. Each record gives: J gene, D gene, V gene, clone size, CDR3 DNA, CDR3 protein. A D gene is named only where the DNA matches it firmly. Clone size is shown for a subset of rows, as once, few, many or a class of expanded clone.

J: TRBJ1-4
D: -
V: TRBV19
size: -
DNA: TGTGCCAGTAGTACCCCCGGAACAGGTGAAAAACTGTTTTTT
CDR3: CASSTPGTGEKLFF

J: TRBJ1-2
D: TRBD1
V: TRBV27
size: few
DNA: TGTGCCAGCAGCCCGGACGGGACAGGGGGGAACACCTTC
CDR3: CASSPDGTGGNTF

J: TRBJ2-7
D: TRBD1
V: TRBV9
size: -
DNA: TGTGCCAGCAGCGGAGAGGACAGGGGAAAATTGCAGTACTTC
CDR3: CASSGEDRGKLQYF

J: TRBJ2-1
D: TRBD1
V: TRBV7-9
size: -
DNA: TGTGCCAGCAGCCCATGGGACAGGGGTCCAGCGGGTACCTACAATGAGCAGTTCTTC
CDR3: CASSPWDRGPAGTYNEQFF

J: TRBJ2-3
D: -
V: TRBV4-1
size: -
DNA: TGCGCCAGCAGCCAAGATCGGATAATCATGACAGGAGATAGCACAGATACGCAGTATTTT
CDR3: CASSQDRIIMTGDSTDTQYF

J: TRBJ1-4
D: -
V: TRBV4-3
size: -
DNA: TGCGCCAGCAGCCAAGTACAGGGAAATGAAAAACTGTTTTTT
CDR3: CASSQVQGNEKLFF

J: TRBJ1-5
D: -
V: TRBV27
size: -
DNA: TGTGCCAGCACCTCGGGAGGCGGCAATCAGCCCCAGCATTTT
CDR3: CASTSGGGNQPQHF

J: TRBJ1-1
D: -
V: TRBV9
size: -
DNA: TGTGCCAGCAGCGTAGGACCCCTTGGCACGGACGAAGCTTTCTTT
CDR3: CASSVGPLGTDEAFF

J: TRBJ2-5
D: TRBD1
V: TRBV11-3
size: -
DNA: TGTGCCAGCAGCCTCCCTCGGACAGGGCCGTCAGAGACCCAGTACTTC
CDR3: CASSLPRTGPSETQYF

J: TRBJ1-1
D: -
V: TRBV28
size: -
DNA: TGTGCCAGCAGTTTTAACGAGAACACTGAAGCTTTCTTT
CDR3: CASSFNENTEAFF

J: TRBJ2-7
D: -
V: TRBV2
size: -
DNA: TGTGCCAGCAGTAAAAGGGACTCCCAATCCTACGAGCAGTACTTC
CDR3: CASSKRDSQSYEQYF

J: TRBJ1-4
D: -
V: TRBV5-4
size: -
DNA: TGTGCCAGCAGCTTGGCGACTGCAACTAATGAAAAACTGTTTTTT
CDR3: CASSLATATNEKLFF

J: TRBJ2-7
D: -
V: TRBV7-9
size: -
DNA: TGTGCCAGCAGCCGGGACCCCTACGAGCAGTACTTC
CDR3: CASSRDPYEQYF

J: TRBJ2-7
D: -
V: TRBV9
size: -
DNA: TGTGCCAGCAGCCCCGGACCCGGGGGCTCCTACGAGCAGTACTTC
CDR3: CASSPGPGGSYEQYF

J: TRBJ1-6
D: -
V: TRBV5-1
size: -
DNA: TGCGCCAGCAGCTTGGAGGGGGTGGGAGATAATTCACCCCTCCACTTT
CDR3: CASSLEGVGDNSPLHF

J: TRBJ2-1
D: -
V: TRBV7-9
size: -
DNA: TGTGCCAGCAGCTTAAATGGGGGTAGCAATGAGCAGTTCTTC
CDR3: CASSLNGGSNEQFF

J: TRBJ2-5
D: -
V: TRBV7-9
size: -
DNA: TGTGCCAGCAGCTTCGCTGGGGCGGGAAGGACCCAGTACTTC
CDR3: CASSFAGAGRTQYF

J: TRBJ1-5
D: -
V: TRBV7-9
size: -
DNA: TGTGCCAGCAGCGATAGCAATCAGCCCCAGCATTTT
CDR3: CASSDSNQPQHF

J: TRBJ1-6
D: -
V: TRBV7-8
size: -
DNA: TGTGCCAGCAGCGAACAGCCGTCACCCCTCCACTTT
CDR3: CASSEQPSPLHF

J: TRBJ1-1
D: TRBD1
V: TRBV9
size: -
DNA: TGTGCCAGCAGCGTCCAGGGGGGTCCTAACACTGAAGCTTTCTTT
CDR3: CASSVQGGPNTEAFF

J: TRBJ2-2
D: TRBD2
V: TRBV2
size: -
DNA: TGTGCCAGCAGTGTCGGGACTAGCGAACCCGGGGAGCTGTTTTTT
CDR3: CASSVGTSEPGELFF

J: TRBJ2-3
D: -
V: TRBV7-9
size: -
DNA: TGTGCCAGCAGCTTAGATTCGGGGGCGACAGATACGCAGTATTTT
CDR3: CASSLDSGATDTQYF

J: TRBJ1-1
D: TRBD1
V: TRBV2
size: -
DNA: TGTGCCAGCAGCGCGGGACAGGGGATACGCACTGAAGCTTTCTTT
CDR3: CASSAGQGIRTEAFF

J: TRBJ2-3
D: -
V: TRBV7-3
size: -
DNA: TGTGCCAGCAGTCCATGGGCTGGCACAGATACGCAGTATTTT
CDR3: CASSPWAGTDTQYF

J: TRBJ1-1
D: -
V: TRBV30
size: -
DNA: TGTGCCGGAAATTCTTTAGCTTTCTTT
CDR3: CAGNSLAFF

J: TRBJ2-7
D: TRBD2
V: TRBV11-2
size: -
DNA: TGTGCCAGCAGCTTACTAGCGGGAGGGCCCGAGCAGTACTTC
CDR3: CASSLLAGGPEQYF

J: TRBJ1-2
D: -
V: TRBV29-1
size: -
DNA: TGCAGCGTTGAGGAGGGTATGGGCGGCTACACCTTC
CDR3: CSVEEGMGGYTF

J: TRBJ2-7
D: -
V: TRBV6-5
size: -
DNA: TGTGCCAGCGCCGTGGGGCAGGTGTCCTACGAGCAGTACTTC
CDR3: CASAVGQVSYEQYF

J: TRBJ2-6
D: -
V: TRBV19
size: -
DNA: TGTGCCAGTAGTAGTCGGGGCTATGGGGCCAACGTCCTGACTTTC
CDR3: CASSSRGYGANVLTF

J: TRBJ2-7
D: -
V: TRBV4-1
size: -
DNA: TGCGCCAGCAGCCTGGGGGGCTACGAGCAGTACTTC
CDR3: CASSLGGYEQYF

J: TRBJ2-1
D: TRBD1
V: TRBV13
size: -
DNA: TGTGCCAGCAGTTTGGACAGGGAAGATCTGTTCTTC
CDR3: CASSLDREDLFF

J: TRBJ2-2
D: TRBD1
V: TRBV9
size: -
DNA: TGTGCCAGCAGCGACACGGACAGGGAGAACACCGGGGAGCTGTTTTTT
CDR3: CASSDTDRENTGELFF

J: TRBJ1-6
D: -
V: TRBV2
size: -
DNA: TGTGCCAGCGATGAGGGGTTCATCCTCCACTTT
CDR3: CASDEGFILHF

J: TRBJ2-1
D: TRBD2
V: TRBV29-1
size: -
DNA: TGCAGCGTTGGCGGACTAGCGGGAGGACACTCCTACAATGAGCAGTTCTTC
CDR3: CSVGGLAGGHSYNEQFF

J: TRBJ1-1
D: -
V: TRBV13
size: -
DNA: TGTGCCAGCAGCGATGAGGGGGACACTGAAGCTTTCTTT
CDR3: CASSDEGDTEAFF

J: TRBJ1-1
D: -
V: TRBV6-5
size: -
DNA: TGTGCCAGCAGTTACTCGGGGGGAATGAACACTGAAGCTTTCTTT
CDR3: CASSYSGGMNTEAFF

J: TRBJ2-1
D: -
V: TRBV4-1
size: -
DNA: TGCGCCAGCAGCCAAGACCCCCTCCCCAGCGGGTACAATGAGCAGTTCTTC
CDR3: CASSQDPLPSGYNEQFF

J: TRBJ1-2
D: TRBD1
V: TRBV7-2
size: -
DNA: TGTGCCAGCAGCAAAACCGGGACAGGGATTTATGGCTACACCTTC
CDR3: CASSKTGTGIYGYTF

J: TRBJ1-5
D: -
V: TRBV7-2
size: -
DNA: TGTGCCAGCACCCCCTCGGACAGCTTGGGTTATGTGCCCCAGCATTTT
CDR3: CASTPSDSLGYVPQHF

J: TRBJ1-1
D: -
V: TRBV6-1
size: -
DNA: TGTGCCAGCAGTGAAGCGAGCCAGGGCGGCACTGAAGCTTTCTTT
CDR3: CASSEASQGGTEAFF

J: TRBJ2-3
D: TRBD1
V: TRBV7-9
size: -
DNA: TGTGCCAGCAGCCGACAGGGCCCCACAGATACGCAGTATTTT
CDR3: CASSRQGPTDTQYF

J: TRBJ2-5
D: -
V: TRBV2
size: -
DNA: TGTGCCAGCAGTGAATATTCTCCGGGACAAATGCTAGAGACCCAGTACTTC
CDR3: CASSEYSPGQMLETQYF

J: TRBJ2-2
D: -
V: TRBV27
size: -
DNA: TGTGCCAGCAGGAGGGGCGGGGAGCTGTTTTTT
CDR3: CASRRGGELFF

J: TRBJ1-6
D: TRBD1
V: TRBV5-5
size: -
DNA: TGTGCCAGCAGCGTACACAGGGGCTCACCCCTCCACTTT
CDR3: CASSVHRGSPLHF

J: TRBJ2-1
D: -
V: TRBV30
size: -
DNA: TGTGCCTGGACAGTGACCTCCTACAATGAGCAGTTCTTC
CDR3: CAWTVTSYNEQFF